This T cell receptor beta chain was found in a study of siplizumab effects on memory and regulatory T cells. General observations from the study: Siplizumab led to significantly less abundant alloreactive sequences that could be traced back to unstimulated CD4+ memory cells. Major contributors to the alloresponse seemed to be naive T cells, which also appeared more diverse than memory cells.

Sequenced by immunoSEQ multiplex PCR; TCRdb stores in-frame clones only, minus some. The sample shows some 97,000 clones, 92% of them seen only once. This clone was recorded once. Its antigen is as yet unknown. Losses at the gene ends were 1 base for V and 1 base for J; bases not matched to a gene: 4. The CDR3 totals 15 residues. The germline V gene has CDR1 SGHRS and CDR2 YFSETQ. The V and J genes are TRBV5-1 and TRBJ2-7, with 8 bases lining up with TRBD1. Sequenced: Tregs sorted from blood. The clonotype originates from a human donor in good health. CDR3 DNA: TGCGCCAGCAGCTTGAGGGGGACAGGATCCTACGAGCAGTACTTC. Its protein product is CASSLRGTGSYEQYF. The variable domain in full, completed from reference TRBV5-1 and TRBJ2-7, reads KAGVTQTPRYLIKTRGQQVTLSCSPISGHRSVSWYQQTPGQGLQFLFEYFSETQRNKGNFPGRFSGRQFSNSRSEMNVSTLELGDSALYLCASSLRGTGSYEQYFGPGTRLTVT.